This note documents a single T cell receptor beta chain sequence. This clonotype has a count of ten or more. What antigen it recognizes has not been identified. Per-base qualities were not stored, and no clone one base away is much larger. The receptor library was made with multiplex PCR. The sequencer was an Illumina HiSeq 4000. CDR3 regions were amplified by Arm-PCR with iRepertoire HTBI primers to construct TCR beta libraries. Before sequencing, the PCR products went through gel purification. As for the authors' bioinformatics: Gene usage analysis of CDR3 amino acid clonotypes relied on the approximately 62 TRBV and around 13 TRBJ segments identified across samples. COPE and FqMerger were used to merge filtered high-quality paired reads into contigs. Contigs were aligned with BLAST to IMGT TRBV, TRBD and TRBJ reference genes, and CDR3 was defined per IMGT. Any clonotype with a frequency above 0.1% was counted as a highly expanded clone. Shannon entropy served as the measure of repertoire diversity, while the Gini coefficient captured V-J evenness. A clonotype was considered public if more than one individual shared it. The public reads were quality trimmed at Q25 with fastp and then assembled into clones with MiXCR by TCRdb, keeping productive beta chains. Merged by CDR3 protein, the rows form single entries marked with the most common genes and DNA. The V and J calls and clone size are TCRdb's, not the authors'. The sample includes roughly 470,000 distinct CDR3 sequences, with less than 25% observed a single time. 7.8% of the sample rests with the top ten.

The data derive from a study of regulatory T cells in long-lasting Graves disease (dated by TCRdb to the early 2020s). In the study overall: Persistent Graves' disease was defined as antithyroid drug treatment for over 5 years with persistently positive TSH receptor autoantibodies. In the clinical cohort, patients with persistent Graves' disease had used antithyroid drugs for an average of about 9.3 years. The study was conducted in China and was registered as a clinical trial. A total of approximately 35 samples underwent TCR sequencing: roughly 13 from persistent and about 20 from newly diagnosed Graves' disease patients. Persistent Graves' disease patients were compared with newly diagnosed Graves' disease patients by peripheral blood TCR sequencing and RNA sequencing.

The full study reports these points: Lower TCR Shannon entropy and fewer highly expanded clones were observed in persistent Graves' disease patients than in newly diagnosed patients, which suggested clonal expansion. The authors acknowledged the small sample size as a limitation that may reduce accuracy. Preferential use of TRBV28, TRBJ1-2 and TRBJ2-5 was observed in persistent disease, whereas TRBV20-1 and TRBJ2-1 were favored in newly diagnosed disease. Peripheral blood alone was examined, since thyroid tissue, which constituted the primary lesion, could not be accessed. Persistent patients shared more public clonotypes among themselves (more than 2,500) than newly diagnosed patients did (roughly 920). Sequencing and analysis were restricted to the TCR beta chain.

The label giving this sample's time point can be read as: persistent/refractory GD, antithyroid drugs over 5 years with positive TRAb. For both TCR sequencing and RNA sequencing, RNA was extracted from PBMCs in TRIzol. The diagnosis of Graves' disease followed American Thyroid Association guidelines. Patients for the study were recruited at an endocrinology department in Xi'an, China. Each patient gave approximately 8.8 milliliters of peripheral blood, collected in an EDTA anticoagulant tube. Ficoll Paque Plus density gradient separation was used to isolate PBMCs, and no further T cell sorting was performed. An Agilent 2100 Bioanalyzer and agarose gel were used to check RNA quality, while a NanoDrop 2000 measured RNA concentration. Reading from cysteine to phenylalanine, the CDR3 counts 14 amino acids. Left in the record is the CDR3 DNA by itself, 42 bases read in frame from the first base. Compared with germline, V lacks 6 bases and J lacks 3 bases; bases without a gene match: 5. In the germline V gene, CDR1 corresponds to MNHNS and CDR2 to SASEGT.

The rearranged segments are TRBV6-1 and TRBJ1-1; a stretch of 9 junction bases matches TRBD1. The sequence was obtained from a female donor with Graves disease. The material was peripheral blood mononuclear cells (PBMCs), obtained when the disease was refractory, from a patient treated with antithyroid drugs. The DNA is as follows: TGTGCCAGCAGGGCCGGGACAGGGCACACTGAAGCTTTCTTT. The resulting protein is CASRAGTGHTEAFF.